Shown below are 7 T cell receptor beta chains from a single sample sequenced in a study of T cell repertoires in cytomegalovirus infection. These TCRs are of unknown antigen specificity. TCRdb re-analysed the reads in MiXCR, keeping a single row per CDR3 protein. The sample lists about 700,000 distinct CDR3 sequences, around a third occurring once. The input for sequencing was cultured PBMCs, taken from culture after CMV antigen stimulation. The receptors derive from a human donor in good health (CMV status not recorded). Some clones in this sample may be carry-over from other donors' samples.

The chain joins TRBV7-2 to TRBJ2-1, with 14 bases fitting TRBD2. V was clipped by 5 bases and J by 7 bases; unmatched bases: 10. The CDR3 covers 17 residues. Germline loops: CDR1 SGHTA, CDR2 FQGNSA. The DNA of the CDR3 is TGTGCCAGCAGCGCTCGACTAGCGGGAGGGCCAGGGAATGAGCAGTTCTTC. Protein sequence: CASSARLAGGPGNEQFF.

A few counts support this clonotype. V is TRBV11-2 and J is TRBJ1-4; D gene ambiguous. V lost 3 bases and J lost 7, with 15 bases in between. In germline, CDR1 is SGHAT, CDR2 FQNNGV. CDR3 length equals 15 residues. CDR3: CASSFSPSAGEKLFF. The CDR3 DNA sequence: TGTGCCAGCAGCTTCTCGCCATCCGCAGGTGAAAAACTGTTTTTT. The whole variable domain, remainder taken from reference TRBV11-2 and TRBJ1-4, is EAGVAQSPRYKIIEKRQSVAFWCNPISGHATLYWYQQILGQGPKLLIQFQNNGVVDDSQLPKDRFSAERLKGVDSTLKIQPAKLEDSAVYLCASSFSPSAGEKLFFGSGTQLSVL.

This clonotype has a handful of counts. The chain uses TRBV7-9 and TRBJ2-5, with 7 bases that match TRBD1. Trimming took 7 bases from V and 1 from J; bases not matched to a gene: 3. In germline, CDR1 is SEHNR, CDR2 FQNEAQ (reference sequence). The CDR3 has 13 residues. DNA of the CDR3: TGTGCCAGCAAGACAGGGCCCCAAGAGACCCAGTACTTC. Translated, it gives CASKTGPQETQYF. Full variable domain (outside the CDR3, taken from reference TRBV7-9 and TRBJ2-5): DTGVSQNPRHKITKRGQNVTFRCDPISEHNRLYWYRQTLGQGPEFLTYFQNEAQLEKSRLLSDRFSAERPKGSFSTLEIQRTEQGDSAMYLCASKTGPQETQYFGPGTRLLVL.

This clonotype has only a few counts. The chain combines TRBV28 with TRBJ2-5; possible D gene TRBD2, 5 bases. Per germline, CDR1 MDHEN and CDR2 SYDVKM. Trimming stripped 7 bases from V and 7 bases from J, with 16 bases between. There are 13 residues in the CDR3. The CDR3 protein is CASIETPRGTQYF. The DNA for the CDR3 is TGTGCCAGCATCGAAACCCCTCGGGGGACCCAGTACTTC.

In its sample, this clonotype was seen a few times. CDR3 sequence: CASSTRPGTGFGYTF. CDR3 DNA sequence: TGTGCCAGCAGTACTCGTCCCGGGACAGGGTTCGGCTACACCTTC. V gene TRBV28 combines with J gene TRBJ1-2, with TRBD1 identical over 9 bases. From germline, CDR1 is MDHEN and CDR2 SYDVKM. The V segment lost 5 bases and the J segment 8 bases; nucleotides outside the gene matches: 12. The CDR3 loop spans 15 amino acids.

This clonotype was seen a handful of times. The chain combines TRBV15 with TRBJ2-7, with D possibly being TRBD1 (5 bases). The CDR3 contains 17 residues. Per germline, CDR1 LNHNV and CDR2 YYDKDF (reference sequence). Trimming stripped 5 bases from V and 0 bases from J, with 20 bases between. The CDR3 DNA follows: TGTGCCACCAGCTCTCACGTAGGCAGGGCTTCCTCCTACGAGCAGTACTTC. Residues: CATSSHVGRASSYEQYF.

This clonotype appeared a single time. This chain connects TRBV5-1 to TRBJ1-2; TRBD1 aligns across 8 bases. V shed 3 bases, J shed 4 bases, and the junction held 8 bases outside the gene matches. CDR3 length: 15 amino acids. Looked up from germline, CDR1 is SGHRS and CDR2 is YFSETQ. CDR3 in amino acids: CASSYGTGPSYGYTF. The CDR3 region has the DNA TGCGCCAGCAGCTATGGGACAGGCCCGTCCTATGGCTACACCTTC.